A selection of T cell receptor beta chains follows, all from one sample in a study of blood T cell repertoires in COVID-19. Clones were sequenced by immunoSEQ multiplex PCR, and TCRdb holds only the in-frame ones, with some missing. The table lists roughly 120,000 clones, about nine tenths of them singletons, with approximately 7.9% in the top ten. Sequencing was done on a sample of peripheral blood. The receptors originated from a man between 65 and 79 years old who had recovered from COVID-19. Each CDR3 is given with its conserved first and last residue.

length	V	J	CDR3
17	TRBV5-1	TRBJ2-1	CASSLAGTGRPRDEQFF
16	TRBV29-1	TRBJ2-2	CSVERGGAGPAGELFF
16	TRBV6-1	TRBJ2-2	CASSEWNRANTGELFF
15	TRBV6-5	TRBJ2-7	CASSLLGLAGFEQYF
14	TRBV2	TRBJ2-2	CASRDRISTGELFF
15	TRBV18	TRBJ2-7	CASSLGTSGYYEQYF
14	TRBV5-6	TRBJ1-2	CASSFRGEYYGYTF
14	TRBV11-2	TRBJ1-2	CASSSPRGALGYTF
15	TRBV7-2	TRBJ2-1	CASSSGGLAGYEQFF
15	TRBV2	TRBJ1-2	CASRVDREANYGYTF
14	TRBV28	TRBJ1-4	CASSQKGVGEKLFF
16	TRBV7-3	TRBJ1-4	CASSLTGTGGGEKLFF
14	TRBV5-6	TRBJ1-6	CASYRGSYNSPLHF
13	TRBV12-1	TRBJ1-2	CASRPNRGFGYTF
16	TRBV4-1	TRBJ1-5	CASSQDVLRDNQPQHF
17	TRBV19	TRBJ2-7	CASSPGTSGRPNYEQYF
13	TRBV20-1	TRBJ2-7	CSASVYSSYEQYF
15	TRBV27	TRBJ1-6	CASSFEWGGNSPLHF
11	TRBV10-3	TRBJ2-3	CAMLAGDTQYF
15	TRBV7-6	TRBJ2-3	CASSPSGGALDTQYF
15	TRBV7-9	TRBJ1-4	CASSYLGSWNEKLFF
15	TRBV6-5	TRBJ2-5	CASSYSPAGVETQYF
15	TRBV28	TRBJ2-1	CASSSAGTGSNEQFF
14	TRBV5-1	TRBJ1-1	CASSWGQGNTEAFF
13	TRBV4-1	TRBJ2-3	CASSLPGRGTQYF
17	TRBV6-6	TRBJ1-2	CASSPKITGWGNYGYTF
14	TRBV19	TRBJ1-6	CASSIGTGYSPLHF
12	TRBV19	TRBJ2-7	CASRQGAREQYF
17	TRBV5-8	TRBJ1-5	CASSLAGTGGWNQPQHF
13	TRBV10-3	TRBJ2-1	CAISSGAGDEQFF
15	TRBV18	TRBJ1-4	CASSPPAGAREKLFF
15	TRBV5-4	TRBJ2-3	CASSFSSGDTDTQYF
16	TRBV23-1	TRBJ1-5	CASRRPWGVSNQPQHF
16	TRBV5-1	TRBJ1-3	CASSLAGVNSGNTIYF
15	TRBV7-3	TRBJ2-2	CASSQDRGFTGELFF
16	TRBV24-1	TRBJ2-1	CATSGRPNRDRNEQFF
13	TRBV7-3	TRBJ1-2	CASSLSPGGDYTF
14	TRBV10-3	TRBJ1-2	CAISLVDQAGGYTF
17	TRBV24-1	TRBJ2-3	CATSDLRTSGGTDTQYF
12	TRBV29-1	TRBJ2-7	CSARDTSYEQYF
16	TRBV2	TRBJ1-1	CASSEPKGYRNTEAFF
13	TRBV19	TRBJ1-2	CASSMTSNYGYTF
14	TRBV11-2	TRBJ2-5	CASSLVGGSETQYF
12	TRBV5-4	TRBJ1-2	CASSWAGDGYTF
15	TRBV9	TRBJ1-2	CASSPRQGANYGYTF
12	TRBV10-2	TRBJ2-1	CASRSIYNEQFF
16	TRBV21-1	TRBJ1-1	CASKPPRARPPCEAFF
13	TRBV27	TRBJ2-2	CASGYYYTGELFF
14	TRBV5-1	TRBJ1-2	CASSTGQLDYGYTF
15	TRBV6-5	TRBJ2-3	CASSYGGARPDTQYF
15	TRBV18	TRBJ2-1	CASSLGQGTYNEQFF
16	TRBV2	TRBJ2-2	CASNDRTSGLTGELFF
16	TRBV5-1	TRBJ2-2	CASSLAPPGLTGELFF
15	TRBV5-4	TRBJ1-6	CASSFNRGNNSPLHF
14	TRBV7-3	TRBJ1-1	CASSFGGGNTEAFF